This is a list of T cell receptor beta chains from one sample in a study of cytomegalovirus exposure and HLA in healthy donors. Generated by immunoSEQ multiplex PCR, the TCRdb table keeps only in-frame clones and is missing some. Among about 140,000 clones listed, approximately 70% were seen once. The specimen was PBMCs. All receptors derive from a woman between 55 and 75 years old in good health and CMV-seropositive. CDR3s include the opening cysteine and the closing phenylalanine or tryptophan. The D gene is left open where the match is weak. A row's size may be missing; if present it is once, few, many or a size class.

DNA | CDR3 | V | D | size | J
TGTGCCAGCAGTTACTCACCCGGGACTAGCGGGTACGAGCAGTACTTC | CASSYSPGTSGYEQYF | TRBV6-5 | TRBD2 | - | TRBJ2-7
TGCGCCAGCAGCTTGGGGACAGGGGGAAGTCAGCCCCAGCATTTT | CASSLGTGGSQPQHF | TRBV5-1 | TRBD1 | - | TRBJ1-5
TGCGCCAGCAGCTTGATCCCAGGGGACACCTACGAGCAGTACTTC | CASSLIPGDTYEQYF | TRBV5-1 | - | - | TRBJ2-7
TGTGCCAGCAGTCTAACAGGGGGCGAGACTGAAGCTTTCTTT | CASSLTGGETEAFF | TRBV28 | TRBD1 | - | TRBJ1-1
TGTGCCAGCAGTACCGAGCGGGGTGAGCAGTTCTTC | CASSTERGEQFF | TRBV28 | TRBD2 | - | TRBJ2-1
TGTGCCAGCAGCCCCCGAGACAGGGGAAGTGAGCAGTTCTTC | CASSPRDRGSEQFF | TRBV7-8 | TRBD1 | - | TRBJ2-1
TGTGCCGGAGACGAGCAGTACTTC | CAGDEQYF | TRBV28 | - | - | TRBJ2-7
TGTGCCAGCAGTGAAACTCCCGGGACAGGGCTGTACGCTTTCTTT | CASSETPGTGLYAFF | TRBV2 | TRBD1 | - | TRBJ1-1
TGTGCCAGCAGTGACCCCCTTAATTATGGGGGAGGGGCAGATACGCAGTATTTT | CASSDPLNYGGGADTQYF | TRBV6-4 | TRBD2 | - | TRBJ2-3
TGTGCCAGCAGCGCGGACGGACAGATCTATGGCTACACCTTC | CASSADGQIYGYTF | TRBV28 | - | - | TRBJ1-2
TGTGCCAGCAGGAAACGGGACAGGGGCTCTCTGTGGCCCCAGCATTTT | CASRKRDRGSLWPQHF | TRBV28 | TRBD1 | - | TRBJ1-5
TGTGCCAGCAGCCTGGACAGGGGGCGCGCCGGGGAGCTGTTTTTT | CASSLDRGRAGELFF | TRBV5-6 | TRBD1 | - | TRBJ2-2
TGTGCCAGCTCACCACGCAGTGAACACCAAACCGGGGAGCTGTTTTTT | CASSPRSEHQTGELFF | TRBV18 | - | - | TRBJ2-2
TGTGCCTGGAGTGTGGGGGGTTGGAAGGACTTC | CAWSVGGWKDF | TRBV30 | - | few | TRBJ2-5
TGTGCCAGCAGTGAGCGGGACAGGGTTCCGCCCCAGCATTTT | CASSERDRVPPQHF | TRBV27 | TRBD1 | - | TRBJ1-5
TGTGCCAGCAGCCGGAGCGGGAGCGTCTACGAGCAGTACTTC | CASSRSGSVYEQYF | TRBV9 | TRBD2 | - | TRBJ2-7
TGTGCCAGCAGGAAACAGGGGATATACACTGAAGCTTTCTTT | CASRKQGIYTEAFF | TRBV27 | TRBD1 | - | TRBJ1-1
TGTGCCAGCAGAATGACAGGGGCGGGTGAAAAACTGTTTTTT | CASRMTGAGEKLFF | TRBV27 | TRBD1 | - | TRBJ1-4
TGCGCCAGCAGCGTTAGCGGGGCTTCTTACGAGCAGTACTTC | CASSVSGASYEQYF | TRBV5-1 | TRBD2 | once | TRBJ2-7
TGTGCCAGCGAACATAGCGGGGGCCTAAACAATGAGCAGTTCTTC | CASEHSGGLNNEQFF | TRBV7-9 | TRBD2 | - | TRBJ2-1
TGTGCCAGCAGCTTGCTGTATGGGGCCAAAGCCAAAAACATTCAGTACTTC | CASSLLYGAKAKNIQYF | TRBV5-6 | - | - | TRBJ2-4
TGCGCCAGCAGCTTGGCCATGGGCAGGCCCTCTGGAAACACCATATATTTT | CASSLAMGRPSGNTIYF | TRBV5-1 | - | few | TRBJ1-3
TGCGCCAGCAGCCCCGGACAGACCGGGGAGCTGTTTTTT | CASSPGQTGELFF | TRBV5-1 | - | few | TRBJ2-2
TGCGCCAGCAGCTTGATGTCTGGCACAGATACGCAGTATTTT | CASSLMSGTDTQYF | TRBV5-1 | - | - | TRBJ2-3
TGTGCCAGCAGCCGTACAACCGAAGCGCGGGACTCCTACAATGAGCAGTTCTTC | CASSRTTEARDSYNEQFF | TRBV7-9 | - | - | TRBJ2-1
TGTGCCAGTAGTACTCGGACAGGGGGCGGAAACTATGGCTACACCTTC | CASSTRTGGGNYGYTF | TRBV19 | TRBD1 | - | TRBJ1-2
TGTGCCAGCAGTCGACTAGCGGGGATCACAGATACGCAGTATTTT | CASSRLAGITDTQYF | TRBV6-4 | TRBD2 | - | TRBJ2-3
TGTGCCACCAGCAAGGCAGGGGATTATGGCTACAACTTC | CATSKAGDYGYNF | TRBV15 | - | - | TRBJ1-2
TGCGCCAGCAGCCAAGATGGAGGGGGAGGGTGTTACCAGCCCCAGCATTTT | CASSQDGGGGCYQPQHF | TRBV4-1 | - | - | TRBJ1-5
TGCGCCAGCAGCTCAGGGGAGACCCAGTACTTC | CASSSGETQYF | TRBV5-1 | - | few | TRBJ2-5
TGTGCCAGTAGTCCCACAGGGAGAGAGACCCAGTACTTC | CASSPTGRETQYF | TRBV19 | - | - | TRBJ2-5
TGTGCCAGCAGAACCGGGACACCCACTGAAGCTTTCTTT | CASRTGTPTEAFF | TRBV28 | - | - | TRBJ1-1
TGTGCCAGCAGCTCAGAGGCCACTACTGAAGCTTTCTTT | CASSSEATTEAFF | TRBV7-3 | - | once | TRBJ1-1
TGTGCCAGCAGTTTATCCGGGACAGTCGGCTACACCTTC | CASSLSGTVGYTF | TRBV27 | TRBD1 | - | TRBJ1-2
TGTGCCAGCAGCCCTAGGGGAATTAGAACCGGGGAGCTGTTTTTT | CASSPRGIRTGELFF | TRBV7-2 | - | few | TRBJ2-2
TGTGCCAGCAGTGTGGACAGGGCCCTAGGCGAGCAGTACTTC | CASSVDRALGEQYF | TRBV2 | TRBD1 | - | TRBJ2-7
TGTGCCAGCAGTTTCCAAACAGGTCGGGAGCAGTACTTC | CASSFQTGREQYF | TRBV28 | - | - | TRBJ2-7
TGTGCCAGCTCACCACAATCAGGGAACACTGAAGCTTTCTTT | CASSPQSGNTEAFF | TRBV18 | - | - | TRBJ1-1
TGTGCCAGCAGTGGGGGGGGCTCGGCAGATACGCAGTATTTT | CASSGGGSADTQYF | TRBV6-1 | - | few | TRBJ2-3
TGTGCCAGCAGCTTAGAGGGGGGTGTCACAGATACGCAGTATTTT | CASSLEGGVTDTQYF | TRBV11-2 | - | - | TRBJ2-3